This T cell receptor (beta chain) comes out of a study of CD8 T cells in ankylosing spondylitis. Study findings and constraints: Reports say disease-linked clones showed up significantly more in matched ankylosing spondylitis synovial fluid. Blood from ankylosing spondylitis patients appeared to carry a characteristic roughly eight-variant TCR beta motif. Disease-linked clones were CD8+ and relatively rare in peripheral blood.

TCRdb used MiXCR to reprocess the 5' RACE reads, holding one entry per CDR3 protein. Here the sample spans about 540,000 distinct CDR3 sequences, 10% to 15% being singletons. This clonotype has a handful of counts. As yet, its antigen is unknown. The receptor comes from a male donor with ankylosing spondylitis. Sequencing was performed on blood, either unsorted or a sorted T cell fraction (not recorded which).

CDR3 nucleotide sequence: TGCAGTGCTAGAGAGGGGCGGTTATTTTACGAGCAGTACTTC. This encodes CSAREGRLFYEQYF. The chain recombines TRBV20-1 with TRBJ2-7, with D perhaps TRBD1 (5 bases). The CDR3 is 14 amino acids. V was shortened by 0 bases and J by 4 bases, with 13 bases between the two germline ends. CDR1 is DFQATT, CDR2 SNEGSKA, per germline (reference sequence).